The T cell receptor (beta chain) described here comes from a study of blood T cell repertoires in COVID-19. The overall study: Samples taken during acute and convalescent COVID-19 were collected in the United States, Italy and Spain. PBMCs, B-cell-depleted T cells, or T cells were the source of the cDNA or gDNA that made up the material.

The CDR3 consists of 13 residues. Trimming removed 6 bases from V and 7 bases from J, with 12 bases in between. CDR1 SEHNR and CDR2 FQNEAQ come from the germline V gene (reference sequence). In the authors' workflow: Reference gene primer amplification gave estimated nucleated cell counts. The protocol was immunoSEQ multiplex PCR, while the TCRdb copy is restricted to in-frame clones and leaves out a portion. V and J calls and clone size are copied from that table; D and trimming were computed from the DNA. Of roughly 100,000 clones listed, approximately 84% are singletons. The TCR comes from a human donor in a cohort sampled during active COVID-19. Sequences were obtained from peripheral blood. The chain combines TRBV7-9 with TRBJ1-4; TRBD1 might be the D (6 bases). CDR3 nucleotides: TGTGCCAGCAGGTCACCAGGGGTTGAAAAACTGTTTTTT. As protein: CASRSPGVEKLFF.